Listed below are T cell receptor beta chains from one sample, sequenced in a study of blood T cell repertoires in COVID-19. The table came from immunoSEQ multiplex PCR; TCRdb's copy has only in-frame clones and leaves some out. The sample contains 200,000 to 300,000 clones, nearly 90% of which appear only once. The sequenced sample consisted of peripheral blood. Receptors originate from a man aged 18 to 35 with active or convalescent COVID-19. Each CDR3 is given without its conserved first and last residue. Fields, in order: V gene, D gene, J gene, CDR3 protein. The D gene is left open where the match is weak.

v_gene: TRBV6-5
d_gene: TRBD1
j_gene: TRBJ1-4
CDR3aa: ASSYSMWTGGEKLF

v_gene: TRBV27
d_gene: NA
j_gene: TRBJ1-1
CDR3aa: ASSLWGGNTEAF

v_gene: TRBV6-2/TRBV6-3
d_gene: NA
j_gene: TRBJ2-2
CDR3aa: ASSYSRASPRPGELF

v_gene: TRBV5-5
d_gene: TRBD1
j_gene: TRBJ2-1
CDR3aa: ASSLGRGQGVRYEF

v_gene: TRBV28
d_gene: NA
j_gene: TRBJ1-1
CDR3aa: ASSLGQGAF

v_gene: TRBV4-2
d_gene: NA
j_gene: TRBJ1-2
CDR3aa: ASSQDPGRGAGGYT

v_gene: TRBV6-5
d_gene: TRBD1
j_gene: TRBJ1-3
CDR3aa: ASSYSGTGENTIY

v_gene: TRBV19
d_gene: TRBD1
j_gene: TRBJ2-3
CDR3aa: ASSIGQGAADTQY

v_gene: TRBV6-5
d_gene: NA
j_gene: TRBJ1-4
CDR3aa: ASSPELATNEKLF

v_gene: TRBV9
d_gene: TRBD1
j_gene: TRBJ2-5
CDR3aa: ASSSRTGFETQY

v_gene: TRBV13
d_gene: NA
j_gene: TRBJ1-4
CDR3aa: ASSLRGLGEKLF

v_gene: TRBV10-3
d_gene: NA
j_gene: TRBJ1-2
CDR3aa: AISLGGMDYGYT

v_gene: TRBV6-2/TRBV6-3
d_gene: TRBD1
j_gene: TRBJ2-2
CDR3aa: ASSHGTGRYTGELF

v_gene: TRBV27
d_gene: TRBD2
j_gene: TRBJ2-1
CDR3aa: ASSWTRPLDEQF

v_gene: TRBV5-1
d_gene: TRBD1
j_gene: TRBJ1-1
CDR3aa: ASSLTGAVNTEAF

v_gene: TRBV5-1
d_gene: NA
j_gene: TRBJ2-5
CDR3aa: ASSLVSSGGETQY

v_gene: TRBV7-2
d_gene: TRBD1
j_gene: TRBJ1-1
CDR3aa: ASRGTGQNTEAF

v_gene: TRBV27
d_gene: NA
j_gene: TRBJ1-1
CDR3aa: ASRVQVSSAEAF

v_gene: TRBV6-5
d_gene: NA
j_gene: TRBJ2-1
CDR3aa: ASSYPFGGYNEQF

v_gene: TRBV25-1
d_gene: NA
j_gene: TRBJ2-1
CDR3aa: ASSDQPREGPKYEQF

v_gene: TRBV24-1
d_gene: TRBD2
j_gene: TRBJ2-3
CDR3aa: ATSDPGPGTSGRARDTQY

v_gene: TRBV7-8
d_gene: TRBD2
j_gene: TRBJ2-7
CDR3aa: ASSFQWLAGGNSYEQY

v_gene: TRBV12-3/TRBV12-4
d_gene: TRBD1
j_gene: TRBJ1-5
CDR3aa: ASSLTGDQPQH

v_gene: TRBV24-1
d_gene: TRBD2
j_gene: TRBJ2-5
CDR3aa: ATSDPGTTLETQY

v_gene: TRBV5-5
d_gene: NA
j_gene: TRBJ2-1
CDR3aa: ASSFRISQLGASSYNEQF

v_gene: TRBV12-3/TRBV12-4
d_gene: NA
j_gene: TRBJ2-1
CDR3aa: ASSFKGYNEQF

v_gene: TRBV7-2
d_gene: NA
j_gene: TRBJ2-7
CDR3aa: ASSQAGEQY